Included here is one T cell receptor beta chain sequence, with context. Its target is not known. Building the TCR beta libraries relied on iRepertoire HTBI primers, and CDR3 regions underwent Arm-PCR. TCRdb itself ran the multiplex PCR reads through MiXCR, one entry per CDR3 protein. The table lists approximately 690,000 distinct CDR3 sequences, about 30% of them singletons, with 35% to 55% in the top ten. The data were obtained in a study of regulatory T cells in long-lasting Graves disease. Study information: Persistent cases were those of Graves' disease that involved over 5 years of antithyroid drugs with positive TSH receptor antibodies. Study-level points and caveats: Accuracy was perhaps lowered by the small sample size. Less diverse TCR repertoires were seen in persistent Graves' patients than in newly diagnosed ones.

Time point of the sample: persistent/refractory GD, antithyroid drugs over 5 years with positive TRAb. The TCR library used RNA extracted from PBMCs. CDR3 length: 13 amino acids. V gave up 7 bases and J gave up 1 base; unmatched junction bases: 3. Germline values: CDR1 GTSNPN, CDR2 SVGIG (reference sequence). The chain carries TRBV30 and TRBJ2-1; TRBD2 agrees at 8 bases. The sequence derives from a female donor with Graves disease. The specimen comprised peripheral blood mononuclear cells (PBMCs), sampled when the disease was refractory, from a patient treated with antithyroid drugs. DNA of the CDR3: TGTGCCTTACTAGCGGAGTCCTACAATGAGCAGTTCTTC. Translating it yields CALLAESYNEQFF. The full variable domain, rest sourced from reference TRBV30 and TRBJ2-1, is SQTIHQWPATLVQPVGSPLSLECTVEGTSNPNLYWYRQAAGRGLQLLFYSVGIGQISSEVPQNLSASRPQDRQFILSSKKLLLSDSGFYLCALLAESYNEQFFGPGTRLTVL.